These 10 T cell receptor beta chains came from one sample sequenced in a study of cytomegalovirus exposure and HLA in healthy donors. PCR involved 60 Vbeta and 13 Jbeta primers. Libraries were prepared by immunoSEQ multiplex PCR; TCRdb keeps only in-frame clonotypes and omits some of them. This sample yields roughly 120,000 clones, of which 8% to 10% are seen a single time; approximately 3% belongs to the top ten. Sequencing was carried out using PBMCs. Receptor source: a man aged 30 to 39 in good health and CMV-seronegative.

This chain links TRBV25-1 with TRBJ2-1; no reliable D call. The CDR3 is 13 amino acids. Deletions cut 5 bases from V and 11 bases from J, with 16 bases between. Per the germline V gene, CDR1 is MGHDK and CDR2 is SYGVNS. Here the CDR3 DNA reads TGTGCCAGCAGTTTCGCTGGAGTCCTAAAGCAGTTCTTC. Translating gives CASSFAGVLKQFF.

The chain recombines TRBV6-5 with TRBJ2-7; a weak D match, TRBD2 (6 bases). CDR1 and CDR2 from the germline V gene are MNHEY and SVGAGI. V shed 5 bases and J shed 5 bases, with 13 bases lying between them. The length of the CDR3 is 13 residues. The CDR3 coding sequence is TGTGCCAGCAGTGTCGGGGAGGCCCACGAGCAGTACTTC. It specifies CASSVGEAHEQYF.

This clone has just a few counts. The rearrangement joins TRBV19 to TRBJ2-1; TRBD1 matches at 9 bases. V lost 4 bases to trimming and J lost 2 bases; unmatched junction nucleotides: 3. The CDR3 spans 15 residues. Germline values: CDR1 LNHDA, CDR2 SQIVND (reference sequence). The CDR3 region has the DNA TGTGCCAGTAGTAGGGGGACAGGGACCTACAATGAGCAGTTCTTC. Amino acid sequence: CASSRGTGTYNEQFF.

The V and J genes are TRBV7-9 and TRBJ1-6; 9 nucleotides align to TRBD1. CDR3 length equals 14 residues. The V and J ends lost 5 bases and 10 bases, in that order; junction bases with no gene match: 6. CDR1 and CDR2 (germline): SEHNR, FQNEAQ (reference sequence). This CDR3 is CASSAGTGNSPLHF. In DNA form, the CDR3 reads TGTGCCAGCAGCGCCGGGACAGGGAACTCACCCCTCCACTTT.

The CDR3 sequence is CASSLELAATYEQYF. CDR3 nucleotides: TGTGCCAGCAGCTTAGAACTAGCGGCCACCTACGAGCAGTACTTC. The chain couples TRBV7-2 to TRBJ2-5, with TRBD2 matching over 8 bases. Judging by the DNA end, TRBJ2-7 fits better; the J call may be wrong. Germline CDR1 and CDR2: SGHTA and FQGNSA. This CDR3 spans 15 amino acids.

This chain connects TRBV6-4 to TRBJ1-2; D unclear. The germline V gene has CDR1 MRHNA and CDR2 SNTAGT. The V end was cut by 8 bases, the J end by 2 bases, with 12 bases between. CDR3 length equals 13 residues. The CDR3 loop reads CASSGSGNYGYTF. The CDR3 coding sequence is TGTGCCAGCTCCGGGTCCGGGAACTATGGCTACACCTTC.

This clone was detected only a few times. The chain carries TRBV2 and TRBJ2-5; 7 nucleotides agree with TRBD1. Per germline, CDR1 SNHLY and CDR2 FYNNEI. Trimming removed 1 base from V and 6 bases from J; junction bases left unmatched: 5. The CDR3 extends over 14 amino acids. CDR3 sequence reads: CASSEGWDSQTQYF. DNA for the CDR3: TGTGCCAGCAGTGAAGGCTGGGACAGTCAGACCCAGTACTTC.

The DNA of the CDR3 is TGTGCCAGCAGTTTGACAGAACAGGGTTCGGCCCTCCACTTT. It specifies CASSLTEQGSALHF. This chain joins TRBV2 and TRBJ1-6; tentatively, D is TRBD1 (6 bases). Trimming removed 5 bases from V and 14 bases from J, with 19 bases in between. Per the germline V gene, CDR1 is SNHLY and CDR2 is FYNNEI. CDR3 length: 14 residues.

This chain connects TRBV6-1 to TRBJ1-5; a weak D match, TRBD1 (6 bases). CDR3 length: 14 amino acids. The V gene's germline CDR1 is MNHNS and CDR2 SASEGT. Deletions cut 2 bases from V and 3 bases from J, with 8 bases between. CDR3 amino acids: CASSERTVNQPQHF. CDR3 nucleotide sequence: TGTGCCAGCAGTGAAAGGACAGTCAATCAGCCCCAGCATTTT.

This chain joins TRBV10-3 and TRBJ2-5; TRBD2 aligns across 9 bases. The CDR3 sequence is 14 residues long. Germline CDR1 ENHRY, CDR2 SYGVKD. V gave up 5 bases and J gave up 0 bases; unmatched junction bases: 1. CDR3 in amino acids: CAISLAGDQETQYF. CDR3 sequence (DNA): TGTGCCATCAGTTTAGCGGGGGACCAAGAGACCCAGTACTTC.